This TCR beta chain was recovered during a study of cytomegalovirus exposure and HLA in healthy donors. Overall study findings and caveats: The authors later found HLA-associated TCR beta chains more clonally expanded than equally common others. Some public TCRs appeared in many individuals, while most sequences were rare.

Germline V lookup: CDR1 SGHRS, CDR2 YFSETQ. The length of the CDR3 is 14 residues. V was cut by 2 bases and J by 0 bases, with 8 bases left in between. The PCR made use of 60 Vbeta and 13 Jbeta primers. Only in-frame clones appear in the TCRdb table, and some are missing; sequencing was by immunoSEQ multiplex PCR. Its listing shows about 70,000 clones. On this clone: Its antigen is currently unknown.

This clonotype was sampled from a female donor in good health and CMV-seropositive. The rearrangement joins TRBV5-1 to TRBJ1-1; no reliable D call. The sample taken for sequencing was PBMCs. This CDR3 reads CASSFSRVNTEAFF. The CDR3 nucleotides read TGCGCCAGCAGCTTTTCGCGGGTGAACACTGAAGCTTTCTTT.